This T cell receptor beta chain was retrieved from a study of blood T cell repertoires in COVID-19. Turning to the study itself: Spain, Italy and the United States supplied samples that represented acute and convalescent COVID-19.

Recruited during active infection, patients (from Seattle) were subsequently followed longitudinally. Measured with immunoSEQ multiplex PCR; TCRdb has only the in-frame clones, and not every one. The profile shows 350,000 to 450,000 clones, around 87% of them singletons. This receptor was identified in a woman aged 55-69 years with COVID-19, enrolled during active disease. Sequenced: peripheral blood.

The CDR3: CASSQEYRYRAQHF. Written as DNA, the CDR3 is TGCGCCAGCAGCCAAGAATACCGGTATCGGGCCCAGCATTTT. The chain employs TRBV4-1 and TRBJ1-5; no firm D call. The CDR3 totals 14 residues. V dropped 0 bases and J dropped 11 bases, with 14 bases sitting between them. Germline V gene lookup returns CDR1 MGHRA and CDR2 YSYEKL.